The T cell receptor (beta chain) under discussion was sequenced for a study of blood T cell repertoires in COVID-19. Study-wide context: There were acute and convalescent COVID-19 samples, and they came from the United States, Italy and Spain. PBMCs, B-cell-depleted T cells, or T cells provided the cDNA or gDNA that made up the material.

Original handling: Estimates of nucleated cell counts were drawn from the amplification of reference gene primers. Here immunoSEQ multiplex PCR was the method, and the copy in TCRdb shows in-frame clones only, minus some. V, J and clone size reflect that table, while D and trimming were determined from the DNA. The sample shows about 260,000 clones, 84% of them seen only once. The CDR3 length is 15 residues. From germline, CDR1 is MNHEY and CDR2 SVGAGI. V was trimmed by 6 bases and J by 1 base, leaving 13 bases between them. V gene TRBV6-5 combines with J gene TRBJ1-5, with D maybe TRBD1 (6 bases). This receptor was identified in a human donor in a cohort sampled during active COVID-19. The sample comprised peripheral blood. The CDR3 coding sequence is TGTGCCAGCAGGGGGACAAGCAGAAGCAATCAGCCCCAGCATTTT. Translation: CASRGTSRSNQPQHF.